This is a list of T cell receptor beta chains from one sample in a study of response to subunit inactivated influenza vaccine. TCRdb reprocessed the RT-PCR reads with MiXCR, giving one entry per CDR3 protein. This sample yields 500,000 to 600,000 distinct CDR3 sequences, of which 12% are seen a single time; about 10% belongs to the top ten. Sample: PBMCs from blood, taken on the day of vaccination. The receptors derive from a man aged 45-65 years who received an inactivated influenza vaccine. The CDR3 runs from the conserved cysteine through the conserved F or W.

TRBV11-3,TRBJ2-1,CASSPMGASNEQFF
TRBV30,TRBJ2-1,CAWSVPGGSYNEQFF
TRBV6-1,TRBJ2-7,CASNTGTPEQYF
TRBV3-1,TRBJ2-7,CASRPGLAGVYEQYF
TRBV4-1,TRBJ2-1,CASSQEPGGADEQFF
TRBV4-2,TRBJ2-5,CASSQDWVGQETQYF
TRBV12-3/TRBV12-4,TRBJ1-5,CASSLGSDNQPQHF
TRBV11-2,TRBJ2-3,CASSSGTSGTSTDTQYF
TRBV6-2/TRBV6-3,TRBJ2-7,CASSYTRMGLAGADEQYF
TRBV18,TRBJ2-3,CASSIQGLAGASDTQYF
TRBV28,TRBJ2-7,CASSFSWNRAYEQYF
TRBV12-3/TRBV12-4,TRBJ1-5,CASRDRDWEQPQHF
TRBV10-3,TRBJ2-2,CATTGPIINTGELFF
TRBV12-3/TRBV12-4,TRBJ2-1,CASSPGQGADEQFF
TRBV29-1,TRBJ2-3,CSVEEDSTDTQYF
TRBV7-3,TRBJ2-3,CASSLAHSSGRTDTQYF
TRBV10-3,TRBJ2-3,CAISESAGFTDTQYF